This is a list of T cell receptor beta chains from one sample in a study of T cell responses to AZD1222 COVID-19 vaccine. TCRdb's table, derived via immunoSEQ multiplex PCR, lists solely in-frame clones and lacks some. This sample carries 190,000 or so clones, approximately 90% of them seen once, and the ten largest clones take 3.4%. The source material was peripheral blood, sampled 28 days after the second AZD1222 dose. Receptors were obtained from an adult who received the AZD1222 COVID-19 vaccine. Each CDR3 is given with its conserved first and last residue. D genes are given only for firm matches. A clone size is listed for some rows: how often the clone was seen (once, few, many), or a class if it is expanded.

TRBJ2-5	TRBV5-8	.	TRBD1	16	TGTGCCAGCAGCTTGTGGACAGGTCACTCTGGAGAGACCCAGTACTTC	CASSLWTGHSGETQYF
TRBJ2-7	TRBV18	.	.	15	TGTGCCAGCTCACCACCGGTCTCAGGGGCCTACGAGCAGTACTTC	CASSPPVSGAYEQYF
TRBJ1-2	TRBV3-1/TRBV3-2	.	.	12	TGTGCCAGCAGTCGGGACCTCTATGGCTACACCTTC	CASSRDLYGYTF
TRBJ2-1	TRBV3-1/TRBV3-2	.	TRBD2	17	TGTGCCAGCAGCCAAGCCATGGCTAGCGGGGGGAGGAATGAGCAGTTCTTC	CASSQAMASGGRNEQFF
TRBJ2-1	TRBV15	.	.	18	TGTGCCACCAGCAGAGTCGACCTAAGCGTCGGAAACTACAATGAGCAGTTCTTC	CATSRVDLSVGNYNEQFF
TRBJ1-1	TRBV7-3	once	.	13	TGTGCCAGCCGGGAGGGGTTGAACACTGAAGCTTTCTTT	CASREGLNTEAFF
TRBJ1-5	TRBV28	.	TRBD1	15	TGTGCCAGCTCCTCTGGGACAGGGGGCGGACAGCCCCAGCATTTT	CASSSGTGGGQPQHF
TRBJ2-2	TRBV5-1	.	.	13	TGCGCCAGCAGCTTCACGGGCACCGGGGAGCTGTTTTTT	CASSFTGTGELFF
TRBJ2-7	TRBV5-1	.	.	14	TGCGCCAGCAGCCTATCAAACGGGCATGGCGAGCAGTACTTC	CASSLSNGHGEQYF
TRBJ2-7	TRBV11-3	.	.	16	TGTGCCAGCAGTCGGGGGCGGAGGGGAAGCTCCTACGAGCAGTACTTC	CASSRGRRGSSYEQYF
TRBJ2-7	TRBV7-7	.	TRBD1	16	TGTGCTAGCAGCTTTCTTCGGGGACAGCCAGTCCACGAGCAGTACTTC	CASSFLRGQPVHEQYF
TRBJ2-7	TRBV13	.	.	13	TGTGCCACTTCACACCGCCAGGTGGGAGAGCAGTACTTC	CATSHRQVGEQYF
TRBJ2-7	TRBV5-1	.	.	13	TGCGCCAGCAGCCTCGACCTGGCGAGGGAGCAGTACTTC	CASSLDLAREQYF
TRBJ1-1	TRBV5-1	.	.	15	TGCGCCAGTCAGATTGAGGGGACCATGAACACTGAAGCTTTCTTT	CASQIEGTMNTEAFF
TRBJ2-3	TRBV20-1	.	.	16	TGCAGTGCTAGTTGGTTGGTCGGGACGAGCACAGATACGCAGTATTTT	CSASWLVGTSTDTQYF
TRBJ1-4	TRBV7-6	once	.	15	TGTGCCAGCAGCTTAGTAGCAGGGACTAATGAAAAACTGTTTTTT	CASSLVAGTNEKLFF
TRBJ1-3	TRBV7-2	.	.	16	TGTGCCAGCAGCTTATTAGGATCCTACTCTGGAAACACCATATATTTT	CASSLLGSYSGNTIYF
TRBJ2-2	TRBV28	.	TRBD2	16	TGTGCCAGCAGTTTCCGCGGGACTAGCAACACCGGGGAGCTGTTTTTT	CASSFRGTSNTGELFF
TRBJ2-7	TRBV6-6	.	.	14	TGTGCCAGCAGTCGATCCGGGACAAGTTACGAGCAGTACTTC	CASSRSGTSYEQYF
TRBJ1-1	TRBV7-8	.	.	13	TGTGCCAGCAGCGCCTTAAACCAGGGGAGAGCTTTCTTT	CASSALNQGRAFF
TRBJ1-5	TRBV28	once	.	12	TGTGCCAGCAGTTCAGGGAATCAGCCCCAGCATTTT	CASSSGNQPQHF
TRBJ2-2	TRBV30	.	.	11	TGTGCCTTACTAGAGACCGGGGAGCTGTTTTTT	CALLETGELFF
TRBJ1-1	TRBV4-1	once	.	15	TGCGCCAGCAGCCAAGACAACCCGGGGGTCACTGAAGCTTTCTTT	CASSQDNPGVTEAFF
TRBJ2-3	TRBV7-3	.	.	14	TGTGCCAGCAGCTTAAGGGCGGGGATGGATACGCAGTATTTT	CASSLRAGMDTQYF
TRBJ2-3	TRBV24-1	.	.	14	TGTGCCACCAGTGAAGGAGGGGGCACAGATACGCAGTATTTT	CATSEGGGTDTQYF
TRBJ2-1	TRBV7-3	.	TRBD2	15	TGTGCCAGCAGCTTGCGGGAGGGCACCTTCAATGAGCAGTTCTTC	CASSLREGTFNEQFF
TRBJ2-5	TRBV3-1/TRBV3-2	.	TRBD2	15	TGTGCCAGCAGCCCCCTGACTAGCGGGAGAGAGACCCAGTACTTC	CASSPLTSGRETQYF
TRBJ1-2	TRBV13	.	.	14	TGTGCCAGCAACCAGGGCCCACCTAACTATGGCTACACCTTC	CASNQGPPNYGYTF
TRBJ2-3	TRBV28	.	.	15	TGTGCCAGCAGTTCCCCTGGCTTAGGGGCAGATACGCAGTATTTT	CASSSPGLGADTQYF
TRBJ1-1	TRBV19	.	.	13	TGTGCCAGTAGCTCAGGGGATTGGGCCGAAGCTTTCTTT	CASSSGDWAEAFF
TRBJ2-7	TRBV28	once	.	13	TGTGCCAGCAACCTGGACGTGGACTACGAGCAGTACTTC	CASNLDVDYEQYF
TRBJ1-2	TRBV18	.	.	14	TGTGCCAGCTCACCGGAACAGGTCCCCTATGGCTACACCTTC	CASSPEQVPYGYTF
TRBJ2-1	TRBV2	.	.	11	TGTGCCAGCCGGAGGGCCAATGAGCAGTTCTTC	CASRRANEQFF
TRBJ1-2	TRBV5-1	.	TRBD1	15	TGCGCCAGCAGCTTGCTGCGCAGGGGGCCCTATGGCTACACCTTC	CASSLLRRGPYGYTF
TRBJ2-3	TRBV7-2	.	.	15	TGTGCCAGCAGCTTATCTGGTTCTAGCACAGATACGCAGTATTTT	CASSLSGSSTDTQYF
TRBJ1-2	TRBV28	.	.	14	TGTGCCAGCAGTTTAAACGGGCTGTGGAGTGGCTACACCTTC	CASSLNGLWSGYTF
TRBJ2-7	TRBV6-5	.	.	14	TGTGCCAGCAGTTACTGGGACGGAACCTACGAGCAGTACTTC	CASSYWDGTYEQYF
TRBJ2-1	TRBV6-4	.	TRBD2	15	TGTGCCAGCAGTATACTAGCGGGAGGCGGCAATGAGCAGTTCTTC	CASSILAGGGNEQFF
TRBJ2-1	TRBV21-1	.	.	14	TGTGCCAGCAGCCCCCGCCGGGACAACAATGAGCAGTTCTTC	CASSPRRDNNEQFF
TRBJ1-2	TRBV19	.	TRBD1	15	TGTGCCAGTAGCCTCGGACAGGGAGAATATTATGGCTACACCTTC	CASSLGQGEYYGYTF
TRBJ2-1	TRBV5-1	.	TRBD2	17	TGCGCCAGCAGCTTCGGATCGACTAGCGGGTTAGGGAATGAGCAGTTCTTC	CASSFGSTSGLGNEQFF
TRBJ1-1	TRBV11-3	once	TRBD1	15	TGTGCCAGCAGCTTCAAGGGGGCGCGGGGAACTGAAGCTTTCTTT	CASSFKGARGTEAFF
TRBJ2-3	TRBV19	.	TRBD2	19	TGTGCCAGTAGTACGGCCGGGACTAGCGGAGCCCTGGCCCAGATTACGCAGTATTTT	CASSTAGTSGALAQITQYF
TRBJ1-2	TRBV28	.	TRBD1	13	TGTGCCAGCAGCGTCGGACAGGGCTATGGCTACACCTTC	CASSVGQGYGYTF
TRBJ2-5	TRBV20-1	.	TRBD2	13	TGCAGTGCTAGTGGTCCAGAGCGGGGGACCCAGTACTTC	CSASGPERGTQYF
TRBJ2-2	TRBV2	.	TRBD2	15	TGTGCCAGCAGTGATAGGAGCGGGAAGTCCGGGGAGCTGTTTTTT	CASSDRSGKSGELFF